This entry lists 31 T cell receptor beta chains sequenced from one sample in a study of blood T cell repertoires in COVID-19. Only in-frame clones appear in the TCRdb table, and some are missing; sequencing was by immunoSEQ multiplex PCR. Among a few hundred thousand clones listed, 70% to 90% were seen once. Sequenced material: peripheral blood. Receptors originate from a man in his sixties who had recovered from COVID-19.

The chain employs TRBV27 and TRBJ2-5; D might be TRBD2 (6 bases). This CDR3 spans 13 amino acids. Looked up from germline, CDR1 is MNHEY and CDR2 is SMNVEV (reference sequence). Trimming took 6 bases from V and 5 from J, leaving 13 bases between them. The CDR3 coding sequence is TGTGCCAGCAGCACTTGGGCGGGGGAGACCCAGTACTTC. Translated, it gives CASSTWAGETQYF.

The chain is built from TRBV7-9 and TRBJ2-7; 8 bases are a match to TRBD2. This CDR3 is built from 15 residues. The germline gives CDR1 SEHNR, CDR2 FQNEAQ (reference sequence). The V gene end was trimmed by 5 bases and the J gene end by 4 bases; junction bases not matched to a gene: 10. CDR3 DNA: TGTGCCAGCAGCCCAACAGGGCGGGGGGAATACGAGCAGTACTTC. It codes for CASSPTGRGEYEQYF.

This clone was picked up one time. The V gene is TRBV18, the J gene TRBJ2-5, with D possibly matching TRBD1 (6 bases). The CDR3 extends over 14 amino acids. Germline assignment: CDR1 KGHSH and CDR2 LQKENI. V was cut by 8 bases and J by 5 bases, with 18 bases left in between. Here the CDR3 DNA reads TGTGCCAGCCTCAGGGGCGGACTTGGGGAGACCCAGTACTTC. As protein: CASLRGGLGETQYF.

This clone was observed a handful of times. A read error may account for a junction end that differs from germline. V gene TRBV28 combines with J gene TRBJ1-2; unclear D gene. This CDR3 has 11 amino acids. CDR1 is MDHEN and CDR2 is SYDVKM in the germline V gene. CDR3 sequence (DNA): TGTGCCAGCAGTTTGTTCGGCAGGTCGTACTTC. Translation gives CASSLFGRSYF.

The chain employs TRBV4-1 and TRBJ2-7; 9 positions match TRBD2. The J segment lost 3 bases and the V segment lost 3 bases, leaving 9 bases of the junction unmatched. Looked up from germline, CDR1 is MGHRA and CDR2 is YSYEKL. The CDR3 extends over 16 amino acids. CDR3 DNA sequence: TGCGCCAGCAGCCAGGCGGGAGGGGACCCGAGCTACGAGCAGTACTTC. Encoded protein: CASSQAGGDPSYEQYF.

This clone came up a few times. The CDR3 nucleotides read TGCGCCAGCAGCATTGGGACTAGCGGGATGGAGACCCAGTACTTC. Amino acids: CASSIGTSGMETQYF. This sequence joins TRBV5-1 and TRBJ2-5; 13 bases map to TRBD2. Per the germline V gene, CDR1 is SGHRS and CDR2 is YFSETQ. There are 15 residues in the CDR3. Unmatched junction bases numbered 5, after V lost 4 bases and J lost 5 bases.

This clone was picked up a small number of times. The genes are TRBV6-1 and TRBJ2-5; TRBD1 matches at 10 bases. The J segment lost 4 bases and the V segment lost 3 bases, leaving 8 bases of the junction unmatched. This CDR3 is built from 16 residues. Looked up from germline, CDR1 is MNHNS and CDR2 is SASEGT. CDR3 loop: CASSDLKGTGAETQYF. The CDR3 DNA follows: TGTGCCAGCAGTGATCTGAAAGGGACAGGGGCAGAGACCCAGTACTTC.

The chain employs TRBV11-3 and TRBJ2-3; 10 nucleotides align to TRBD2. This CDR3 comprises 17 residues. Germline V gives CDR1 SGHNT, CDR2 YENEEA. The V gene end was trimmed by 1 base and the J gene end by 4 bases; junction bases not matched to a gene: 8. The CDR3 DNA sequence: TGTGCCAGCAGCTTAGGGTCGGCTAGCGGGAGTGCAGATACGCAGTATTTT. It codes for CASSLGSASGSADTQYF.

This sequence joins TRBV19 and TRBJ2-1, with a weak D call TRBD1 (5 bases). Trimming pared 3 bases from V and 3 bases from J, leaving 12 bases between. The CDR3 spans 15 residues. Germline V gene sequence: CDR1 LNHDA, CDR2 SQIVND (reference sequence). The CDR3 protein is CASSIPQVGYNEQFF. DNA of the CDR3: TGTGCCAGTAGTATCCCACAGGTGGGCTACAATGAGCAGTTCTTC.

V and J are TRBV24-1 and TRBJ2-5; 7 bases fit TRBD1. Germline V CDR1 and CDR2: KGHDR, SFDVKD. The CDR3 extends over 16 amino acids. Trimming took 4 bases from V and 4 from J; bases not matched to a gene: 11. CDR3 amino acids: CATSDPGTANSETQYF. The CDR3 DNA reads TGTGCCACCAGTGACCCCGGGACAGCGAATTCAGAGACCCAGTACTTC.

The chain couples TRBV19 to TRBJ2-1; 7 bases line up with TRBD2. V lost 7 bases and J lost 0; bases outside the gene matches: 9. Germline loops: CDR1 LNHDA, CDR2 SQIVND (reference sequence). This CDR3 spans 16 amino acids. CDR3 sequence: CASTPGGGHSYNEQFF. The CDR3 nucleotides are TGTGCCAGTACCCCCGGCGGGGGTCACTCCTACAATGAGCAGTTCTTC.

The chain carries TRBV25-1 and TRBJ1-2, with 7 positions matching TRBD1. Germline loops: CDR1 MGHDK, CDR2 SYGVNS. The CDR3 sequence is 14 residues long. The ends lost 5 bases at V and 7 bases at J; junction bases unmatched: 10. CDR3 sequence reads: CASSTQQGKGGYTF. CDR3 coding DNA: TGTGCCAGCAGTACCCAACAGGGGAAGGGTGGCTACACCTTC.

The chain is built from TRBV27 and TRBJ2-1, with D possibly TRBD1 on 5 matching bases. This CDR3 has 13 amino acids. V lost 5 bases and J 9 bases, leaving 14 bases between the germline ends. Germline V gene data show CDR1 as MNHEY and CDR2 as SMNVEV (reference sequence). The CDR3 DNA follows: TGTGCCAGCAGTAGGGCTGTTAGGGGTGAGCAGTTCTTC. Translation: CASSRAVRGEQFF.

The CDR3 is CASSVAAGGEKLFF. The CDR3 nucleotides are TGTGCCAGCAGCGTAGCGGCAGGGGGCGAAAAACTGTTTTTT. This chain joins TRBV9 and TRBJ1-4; 8 positions match TRBD1. Losses at the gene ends were 0 bases for V and 8 bases for J; bases not matched to a gene: 3. The germline V gene encodes CDR1 SGDLS and CDR2 YYNGEE. This CDR3 region has 14 residues.

The rearrangement links TRBV18 to TRBJ2-2, with TRBD1 matching over 10 bases. This CDR3 is built from 16 residues. In germline, CDR1 is KGHSH, CDR2 LQKENI. The ends lost 2 bases at V and 6 bases at J; junction bases unmatched: 6. The CDR3 region is CASSPAGTGVSGELFF. The CDR3 DNA follows: TGTGCCAGCTCACCAGCCGGGACAGGGGTGTCCGGGGAGCTGTTTTTT.

This clone was counted a single time. The chain combines TRBV10-2 with TRBJ2-1, with 10 bases matching TRBD2. Germline CDR1 and CDR2: WSHSY and SAAADI. The CDR3 has 15 residues. Trimming at V came to 4 bases and at J to 4 bases, leaving 4 bases not matched to a gene. CDR3 sequence reads: CASSGTSGLYNEQFF. For the CDR3, the DNA is TGCGCCAGCAGTGGGACTAGCGGCTTATACAATGAGCAGTTCTTC.

This sequence joins TRBV18 and TRBJ1-2; D is perhaps TRBD1 (6 bases). The CDR3 loop spans 16 amino acids. Germline values: CDR1 KGHSH, CDR2 LQKENI. V shed 3 bases and J shed 8 bases, with 22 bases lying between them. The CDR3 bases are TGTGCCAGCTCACCGTTCCGGGGGGCCCAGACGGGGGGCTACACCTTC. Translating it yields CASSPFRGAQTGGYTF. The entire variable domain, with the rest obtained from reference TRBV18 and TRBJ1-2, is as follows: NAGVMQNPRHLVRRRGQEARLRCSPMKGHSHVYWYRQLPEEGLKFMVYLQKENIIDESGMPKERFSAEFPKEGPSILRIQQVVRGDSAAYFCASSPFRGAQTGGYTFGSGTRLTVV.

The chain uses TRBV6-2 or TRBV6-3 and TRBJ1-5, with D perhaps TRBD1 (5 bases). Trimming cost V 6 bases and J 7 bases, with 22 bases left between them. The V gene's germline CDR1 is MNHEY and CDR2 SVGEGT. The CDR3 loop spans 16 amino acids. CDR3 coding DNA: TGTGCCAGCAGCACCAATCGGGCTGGGGGGGGACAGCCCCAGCATTTT. The encoded protein is CASSTNRAGGGQPQHF.

The genes are TRBV2 and TRBJ1-4; D remains ambiguous. V was pared by 6 bases and J by 7 bases, with 6 bases between. CDR1 and CDR2 from the germline V gene are SNHLY and FYNNEI. The CDR3 runs 11 residues. The DNA for the CDR3 is TGTGCCAGCAGCCCGCGTGAAAAACTGTTTTTT. It encodes CASSPREKLFF.

The V and J genes are TRBV5-6 and TRBJ1-5; maybe TRBD1 (5 bases). The germline gives CDR1 SGHDT, CDR2 YYEEEE. With 0 bases removed from V and 5 bases from J, the gap between germline ends came to 15 bases. The CDR3 has 16 amino acids. The CDR3 sequence is CASSLALWQGDQPQHF. CDR3 coding DNA: TGTGCCAGCAGCTTGGCCTTATGGCAGGGCGATCAGCCCCAGCATTTT.

This clone was recorded a few times. The chain combines TRBV6-4 with TRBJ2-7, with 7 bases aligning to TRBD1. The CDR3 sequence is 15 residues long. After removal of 4 bases from V and 3 bases from J, the junction contained 9 bases not matched to a gene. Germline V gives CDR1 MRHNA, CDR2 SNTAGT. The CDR3 loop reads CASSVTGERFYEQYF. Written as DNA, the CDR3 is TGTGCCAGCAGTGTAACAGGGGAAAGGTTCTACGAGCAGTACTTC.

This chain joins TRBV29-1 and TRBJ2-1; perhaps TRBD1 as D (6 bases). This CDR3 is built from 12 residues. CDR1 SQVTM and CDR2 ANQGSEA come from the germline V gene. The V end was cut by 2 bases, the J end by 9 bases, with 11 bases between. The CDR3 region has the DNA TGCAGCGTTGAAAAGACAGGTATTGAGCAGTTCTTC. Encoded protein: CSVEKTGIEQFF.

This clone was observed a handful of times. The rearrangement links TRBV13 to TRBJ1-2, with unresolved D. V lost 0 bases and J 4 bases, leaving 6 bases between the germline ends. Germline values: CDR1 PRHDT, CDR2 FYEKMQ (reference sequence). This CDR3 contains 13 residues. The chain's CDR3 is CASSLGQFYGYTF. In nucleotides, the CDR3 is TGTGCCAGCAGCTTAGGGCAGTTCTATGGCTACACCTTC.

The sample holds a few counts of this clone. This chain uses TRBV5-6 with TRBJ1-1, with TRBD1 as a possible D gene (5 bases). With 4 bases removed from V and 2 bases from J, the gap between germline ends came to 9 bases. CDR3 length: 13 residues. The germline CDR1 and CDR2 sequences are SGHDT and YYEEEE. The CDR3 region is CASSLTVNTEAFF. The CDR3 DNA reads TGTGCCAGCAGCCTGACAGTTAACACTGAAGCTTTCTTT.

V is TRBV6-5 and J is TRBJ2-5; no definite D call. The V end lost 2 bases, the J end lost 2 bases, and 6 bases lay between the germline ends. The CDR3 extends over 13 amino acids. Germline V gene sequence: CDR1 MNHEY, CDR2 SVGAGI. The DNA for the CDR3 is TGTGCCAGCAGTTACACCAGTCAAGAGACCCAGTACTTC. This encodes CASSYTSQETQYF.

This clone showed up just a few times. The chain links TRBV19 to TRBJ2-1, with D unresolved. Germline CDR1 is LNHDA and CDR2 is SQIVND (reference sequence). This CDR3 has 13 residues. Trimming stripped 4 bases from V and 5 bases from J, with 9 bases between. The DNA for the CDR3 is TGTGCCAGTAGTACACGACGGGACAATGAGCAGTTCTTC. It is translated as CASSTRRDNEQFF.

The chain carries TRBV21-1 and TRBJ1-5; the DNA was not compared with TRBD1, the D call given in the table. TRBV21-1 is a known pseudogene. The CDR3 covers 17 residues. The CDR3 DNA is TGTGCCAGCAGCAAAGCTTTGGACAGGCTTTGCAATCAGCCCCAGCATTTT. This gives the protein CASSKALDRLCNQPQHF.

The rearrangement joins TRBV30 to TRBJ1-6; D perhaps matches TRBD1 (6 bases). The CDR3 extends over 15 amino acids. Germline V gene data show CDR1 as GTSNPN and CDR2 as SVGIG (reference sequence). The V and J ends lost 1 base and 6 bases respectively, with 13 bases between them. The CDR3 nucleotides read TGTGCCTGGAGTGCCCCGACAGGATCTAATTCACCCCTCCACTTT. Translated, it gives CAWSAPTGSNSPLHF.

The rearrangement links TRBV4-2 to TRBJ1-1, with D hard to call. Looked up from germline, CDR1 is LGHNA and CDR2 is YNFKEQ. V shed 1 base and J shed 1 base, with 4 bases lying between them. The CDR3 totals 13 residues. CDR3 sequence reads: CASSQVRNTEAFF. CDR3 sequence (DNA): TGTGCCAGCAGCCAAGTGAGGAACACTGAAGCTTTCTTT.

V usage is TRBV6-5 and J usage is TRBJ2-7; D gene unclear. V dropped 8 bases and J dropped 11 bases, with 16 bases sitting between them. CDR1 and CDR2 (germline): MNHEY, SVGAGI. This CDR3 comprises 11 residues. The CDR3 sequence is CASHEETLEYF. In DNA form, the CDR3 reads TGTGCCAGCCACGAAGAAACCCTAGAGTACTTC.

This sequence joins TRBV18 and TRBJ2-2; D ambiguous. The CDR3 spans 19 residues. The V gene lost 3 bases and the J gene lost 0 bases, with 20 bases spanning the gap. CDR1 and CDR2 from the germline V gene are KGHSH and LQKENI. CDR3 sequence: CASSPRGDPLHANTGELFF. Here the CDR3 DNA reads TGTGCCAGCTCACCGAGAGGAGATCCATTACACGCGAACACCGGGGAGCTGTTTTTT.